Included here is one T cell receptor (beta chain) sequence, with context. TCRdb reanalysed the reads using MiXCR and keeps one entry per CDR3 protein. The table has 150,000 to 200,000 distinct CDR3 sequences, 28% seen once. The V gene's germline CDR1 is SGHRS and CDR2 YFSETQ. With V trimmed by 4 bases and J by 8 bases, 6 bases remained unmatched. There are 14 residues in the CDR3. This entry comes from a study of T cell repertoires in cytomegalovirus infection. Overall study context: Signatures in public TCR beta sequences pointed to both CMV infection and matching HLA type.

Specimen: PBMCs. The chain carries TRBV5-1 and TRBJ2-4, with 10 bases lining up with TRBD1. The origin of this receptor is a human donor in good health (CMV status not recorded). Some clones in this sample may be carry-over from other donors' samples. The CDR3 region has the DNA TGCGCCAGCAGCCCTCGACAGGGGGCCGACATTCAGTACTTC. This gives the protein CASSPRQGADIQYF.